This TCR beta chain was recovered during a study of cytomegalovirus exposure and HLA in healthy donors. A multiplex PCR was run with 60 Vbeta primers and 13 Jbeta primers. Assay: immunoSEQ multiplex PCR; the TCRdb copy retains only in-frame clones and omits some. The sample data list roughly 60,000 clones. CDR3 size: 16 residues. With 2 bases clipped from V and 4 bases from J, the junction kept 8 bases outside the gene matches. CDR1 is LNHNV and CDR2 is YYDKDF in the germline V gene (reference sequence). The genes are TRBV15 and TRBJ2-7, with 10 bases identical to TRBD1. Sequencing was performed on PBMCs. This clonotype was sampled from a young woman in good health and CMV-seronegative. The CDR3 DNA is TGTGCCACCAGCAGAACCCGGGACAGGGGATATTACGAGCAGTACTTC. Amino acids: CATSRTRDRGYYEQYF.